Listed below are T cell receptor beta chains from one sample, sequenced in a study of response to subunit inactivated influenza vaccine. From the RT-PCR reads, TCRdb called clonotypes with MiXCR, one entry per CDR3 protein. The sample includes more than 150,000 distinct CDR3 sequences, 9.2% seen only once; the top ten take about 11%. The starting material was non-naive T cells sorted from PBMCs, obtained on the day of vaccination. Receptors were obtained from a man aged 45 to 65 who received an inactivated influenza vaccine. The CDR3 runs from the conserved cysteine through the conserved F or W. A D gene is named only where the DNA matches it firmly. Not every row has a clone size; where given, it reads once, few, many or a size class.

v_gene,abundance,d_gene,j_gene,CDR3aa,CDR3nt
TRBV5-1,few,TRBD2,TRBJ2-1,CASSLTRLAGGDEQFF,TGCGCCAGCAGCTTGACCCGGCTAGCGGGAGGGGATGAGCAGTTCTTC
TRBV3-1,-,-,TRBJ2-7,CASSQALGHYEQYF,TGTGCCAGCAGCCAAGCCCTGGGGCACTACGAGCAGTACTTC
TRBV18,many,-,TRBJ1-4,CASSPAGGRATNEKLFF,TGTGCCAGCTCACCAGCGGGGGGCCGTGCAACTAATGAAAAACTGTTTTTT
TRBV15,-,-,TRBJ2-5,CATSRLGETQYF,TGTGCCACCAGCAGATTAGGGGAGACCCAGTACTTC
TRBV7-8,few,-,TRBJ2-5,CASSPGTWGVETQYF,TGTGCCAGCAGCCCTGGGACTTGGGGCGTAGAGACCCAGTACTTC
TRBV20-1,many,-,TRBJ2-7,CSALQGLALEQYF,TGCAGTGCTCTACAGGGACTCGCCCTCGAGCAGTACTTC
TRBV20-1,many,-,TRBJ1-4,CSALTGINEKLFF,TGCAGTGCCTTGACAGGAATTAATGAAAAACTGTTTTTT
TRBV12-3/TRBV12-4,few,-,TRBJ1-5,CASSRGEGSNQPQHF,TGTGCCAGCAGTCGGGGTGAGGGGAGCAATCAGCCCCAGCATTTT
TRBV3-1,many,-,TRBJ2-2,CASSQVAFERGTGELFF,TGTGCCAGCAGCCAAGTGGCATTCGAGAGGGGGACCGGGGAGCTGTTTTTT
TRBV28,many,-,TRBJ1-1,CASSLWAGGTEAFF,TGTGCCAGCAGTTTATGGGCCGGGGGCACTGAAGCTTTCTTT
TRBV29-1,few,-,TRBJ1-2,CTVLGGWNYGYTF,TGCACCGTACTTGGGGGTTGGAACTATGGCTACACCTTC
TRBV9,many,TRBD2,TRBJ2-7,CASSAMGGSVSEQYF,TGTGCCAGCAGCGCCATGGGGGGGAGTGTCTCCGAGCAGTACTTC
TRBV4-2,-,-,TRBJ1-6,CASSQDRQGNSPLHF,TGTGCCAGCAGCCAAGATAGGCAGGGTAATTCACCCCTCCACTTT
TRBV4-2,few,-,TRBJ2-1,CASSQDVGNYNEQFF,TGTGCCAGCAGCCAAGATGTGGGGAATTACAATGAGCAGTTCTTC
TRBV27,-,TRBD1,TRBJ2-7,CASSLVGQGSSDEQYF,TGTGCCAGCAGTTTAGTAGGACAGGGTTCATCGGACGAGCAGTACTTC
TRBV3-1,-,TRBD1,TRBJ1-6,CASSQRDRGYNSPLHF,TGTGCCAGCAGCCAAAGGGACAGGGGATATAATTCACCCCTCCACTTT
TRBV12-3/TRBV12-4,-,-,TRBJ2-7,CASSLGPGGPSYEQYF,TGTGCCAGCAGTTTGGGGCCCGGTGGCCCGAGCTACGAGCAGTACTTC